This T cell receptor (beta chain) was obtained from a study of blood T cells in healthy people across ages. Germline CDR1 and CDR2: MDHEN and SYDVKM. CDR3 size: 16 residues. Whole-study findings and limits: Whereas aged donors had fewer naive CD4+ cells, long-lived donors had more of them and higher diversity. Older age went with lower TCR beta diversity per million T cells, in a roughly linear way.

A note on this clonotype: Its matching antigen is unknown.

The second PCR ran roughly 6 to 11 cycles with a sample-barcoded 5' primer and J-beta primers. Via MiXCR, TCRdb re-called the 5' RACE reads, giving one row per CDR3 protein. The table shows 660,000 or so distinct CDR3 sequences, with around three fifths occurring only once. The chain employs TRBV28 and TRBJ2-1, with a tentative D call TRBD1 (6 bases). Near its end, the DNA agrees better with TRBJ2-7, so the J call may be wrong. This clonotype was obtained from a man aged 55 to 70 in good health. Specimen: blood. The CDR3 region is CASSPAGAASYNEQYF. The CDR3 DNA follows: TGTGCCAGCAGTCCCGCAGGGGCGGCCTCCTACAATGAGCAGTACTTC.